The TCR beta chain described here comes from a study of T-cell reconstitution after alpha-beta-depleted transplantation in children. Study results and limitations: The high TCRbeta diversity at day 60 in some patients came from surviving recipient T cells and thymic progenitors. Several hundred expanded graft clones reportedly supplied alpha-beta T cells about two months after transplant. Newly generated T cells supplied most T-cell counts and diversity one year post-transplant.

Turning to this clonotype: The antigen is unknown. The junction departs from germline at one end; a sequencing error may be responsible.

Looked up from germline, CDR1 is SGHDN and CDR2 is FVKESK. The CDR3 totals 18 residues. Library preparation (for TCRbeta) was performed with unique molecular identifiers. TCRdb reprocessed the PCR reads via MiXCR and lists one record per CDR3 protein. The sample contains 200,000 to 250,000 distinct CDR3 sequences, about 23% of which appear only once. This rearrangement joins TRBV14 to TRBJ2-1, with 8 bases matching TRBD2. This clonotype was obtained from a girl aged 2 to 9 with Fanconi anemia, due to receive a stem cell transplant. The starting material was PBMCs, obtained before TCRalphabeta/CD19-depleted stem cell transplant. The CDR3 loop is CASSQGPSGWGPWNEQFF. The DNA of the CDR3 is TGTGCCAGCAGTCAAGGGCCTAGCGGGTGGGGACCCTGGAATGAGCAGTTCTTC.